This T cell receptor (beta chain) is from a study of cytomegalovirus exposure and HLA in healthy donors. With V trimmed by 6 bases and J by 5 bases, 8 bases remained unmatched. Per the germline V gene, CDR1 is KGHSH and CDR2 is LQKENI. CDR3 length equals 15 residues. The primer mix had 60 Vbeta and 13 Jbeta primers. Sequencing used immunoSEQ multiplex PCR; TCRdb keeps in-frame clones, though not all of them. The repertoire has about 200,000 clones, 70% to 85% of them found once; the top ten carry more than 3%. The clonotype comes from a man in his forties in good health and CMV-seropositive. The rearrangement joins TRBV18 to TRBJ1-1; 11 nucleotides agree with TRBD1. Sequencing was carried out using PBMCs. The DNA of the CDR3 is TGTGCCAGCTCGCTAGTGGGGGACAGGGGGACTGAAGCTTTCTTT. Protein: CASSLVGDRGTEAFF.